These 29 T cell receptor beta chains originate from one sample sequenced in a study of breast tumors, draining lymph nodes, adjacent tissues. Samples came from axillary lymph nodes draining the breast cancer. TCRdb passed the multiplex PCR reads through MiXCR, listing each CDR3 protein once. Of roughly 220,000 distinct CDR3 sequences detected, under 40% appear once; the ten largest clones hold roughly 3.5%. Sequenced material: axillary lymph node tissue. Source of these receptors: a female donor with breast cancer. Some clones in this sample may be carry-over from other donors' samples.

The chain carries TRBV6-5 and TRBJ1-4, with 9 bases that match TRBD1. Per germline, CDR1 MNHEY and CDR2 SVGAGI. V lost 6 bases and J lost 8; bases outside the gene matches: 7. This CDR3 spans 14 amino acids. In nucleotides, the CDR3 is TGTGCCAGCAGCCCCTGGACAGGGGACGAAAAACTGTTTTTT. This encodes CASSPWTGDEKLFF.

This clonotype was seen repeatedly, ten times or more. The V call is TRBV6-5, the J call TRBJ1-6; D is uncertain. CDR3 length equals 15 residues. Germline CDR1 reads MNHEY; CDR2 reads SVGAGI. The V and J ends lost 0 bases and 7 bases respectively, with 10 bases between them. Here the CDR3 DNA reads TGTGCCAGCAGTTACTCGAGCAGCATCAATTCACCCCTCCACTTT. Translated: CASSYSSSINSPLHF.

The chain is built from TRBV27 and TRBJ1-2; a possible D gene is TRBD1 (6 bases). The V gene lost 5 bases and the J gene lost 4 bases, with 20 bases spanning the gap. This CDR3 has 16 amino acids. In germline, CDR1 is MNHEY, CDR2 SMNVEV (reference sequence). CDR3 coding DNA: TGTGCCAGCAGTCCTTTGGGGCAGGGGCATTCCTATGGCTACACCTTC. It codes for CASSPLGQGHSYGYTF.

This clonotype was counted only a few times. The gene calls are TRBV18 and TRBJ2-3; D is undetermined. In germline, CDR1 is KGHSH, CDR2 LQKENI. V was clipped by 7 bases and J by 5 bases, with 13 bases between them. This CDR3 region has 13 residues. The CDR3 is CASLRTKKDTQYF. The CDR3 coding sequence is TGTGCCAGCTTACGGACCAAAAAAGATACGCAGTATTTT.

This clonotype was observed many times. V usage is TRBV18 and J usage is TRBJ2-3, with D unresolved. Between the trimmed V and J ends, which lost 6 bases and 3 bases, there was a span of 19 bases. CDR1 is KGHSH and CDR2 is LQKENI in the germline V gene. This CDR3 comprises 16 residues. The CDR3 DNA follows: TGTGCCAGCTCCCCGGAGAGCGTCAGGCCGACAGATACGCAGTATTTT. Amino acids: CASSPESVRPTDTQYF.

Turning to this clonotype: Because the CDR3's place on the DNA is in doubt, the DNA is left out and the CDR3 is given as listed by TCRdb. The rearrangement joins TRBV15 to TRBJ1-5; the D call of TRBD1 is as the table states it, not checked on the DNA. The CDR3 is 21 amino acids in total, end residues counted. CDR1 LNHNV and CDR2 YYDKDF come from the germline V gene (reference sequence). The CDR3 is CATRVGTGTDTQYFGPGTQHF.

The rearrangement uses TRBV24-1 and TRBJ2-6; the D gene is possibly TRBD2 (6 bases). The germline V and J ends were trimmed by 1 base and 0 bases, with 15 bases remaining between them. Per the germline V gene, CDR1 is KGHDR and CDR2 is SFDVKD. The CDR3 runs to 19 residues. For the CDR3, the DNA is TGTGCCACCAGTGATTTAGGGGAAGGGAGGTTCTCTGGGGCCAACGTCCTGACTTTC. Residues: CATSDLGEGRFSGANVLTF.

In this sample, this clonotype turned up a few times. Being one base from a much bigger clone, this may be a read error. In this CDR3 the conserved last residue, phenylalanine or tryptophan, is missing, so a read error is likely. The V and J genes are TRBV20-1 and TRBJ1-2, with D hard to call. Germline CDR1 is DFQATT and CDR2 is SNEGSKA (reference sequence). With 6 bases removed from V and 4 bases from J, the gap between germline ends came to 6 bases. CDR3 size: 10 residues. CDR3 region: CSAPGYGYTS. The CDR3 nucleotides are TGCAGTGCCCCAGGCTATGGCTACACCTCC.

A word on this clonotype: Possible read error: a much larger clone is one base away. The CDR3 sequence: CSAETQRGEQFF. CDR3 coding DNA: TGCAGTGCCGAGACCCAGCGGGGGGAGCAGTTCTTC. The gene calls are TRBV20-1 and TRBJ2-1, with 8 bases lining up with TRBD2. Trimming cost V 6 bases and J 10 bases; bases outside gene matches: 8. CDR1 and CDR2 (germline): DFQATT, SNEGSKA (reference sequence). The CDR3 sequence is 12 residues long.

Concerning this clonotype: This may be a read error, as it is one base from a much larger clone. CDR3 amino acids: CSATPQLGQATQYF. The CDR3 region has the DNA TGCAGTGCTACTCCTCAGCTTGGGCAAGCGACCCAGTACTTC. The chain uses TRBV20-1 and TRBJ2-5, with D unresolved. Germline V lookup: CDR1 DFQATT, CDR2 SNEGSKA (reference sequence). This CDR3 has 14 residues.

This clonotype appeared many times. This rearrangement joins TRBV12-3 or TRBV12-4 to TRBJ2-1; 8 positions match TRBD2. The trim removed 4 bases at V and 4 bases at J, leaving 6 bases unmatched. This CDR3 has 15 amino acids. This CDR3 reads CASSWGGGKYNEQFF. In nucleotides, the CDR3 is TGTGCCAGCAGTTGGGGCGGGGGGAAGTACAATGAGCAGTTCTTC.

V is TRBV29-1 and J is TRBJ2-4, with TRBD2 matching 7 bases. CDR1 is SQVTM, CDR2 ANQGSEA, per germline. V trimming: 4 bases; J trimming: 7 bases; junction bases outside the gene matches: 4. This CDR3 has 12 amino acids. The CDR3 coding sequence is TGCAGCGTTGTAGTGGGGGGGAACATTCAGTACTTC. Its protein product is CSVVVGGNIQYF.

The rearrangement links TRBV5-1 to TRBJ1-1; 8 bases are shared with TRBD1. The CDR3 is made up of 14 amino acids. Germline V gene data show CDR1 as SGHRS and CDR2 as YFSETQ. V lost 6 bases to trimming and J lost 3 bases; unmatched junction nucleotides: 7. In DNA, the CDR3 is TGCGCCAGCACGCACAGGGGGGAGGACACTGAAGCTTTCTTT. It codes for CASTHRGEDTEAFF.

This clonotype was observed many times. The chain links TRBV20-1 to TRBJ2-1; 10 positions match TRBD2. CDR3 size: 14 residues. Germline V gene lookup returns CDR1 DFQATT and CDR2 SNEGSKA (reference sequence). CDR3 region: CSQAGAGGSNEQFF. CDR3 DNA: TGCAGCCAGGCAGGAGCGGGGGGGTCTAATGAGCAGTTCTTC.

The chain recombines TRBV20-1 with TRBJ1-6; 9 nucleotides match TRBD1. The CDR3 spans 14 residues. J was trimmed by 8 bases and V by 4 bases; bases with no gene match: 6. Germline CDR1 reads DFQATT; CDR2 reads SNEGSKA (reference sequence). Written as DNA, the CDR3 is TGCAGTGCTAAGCACGGGACAGGGCATTCACCCCTCCACTTT. It translates to CSAKHGTGHSPLHF.

This clonotype was found many times. The CDR3 is CASSRGRRVYNEQFF. As DNA, the CDR3 is TGCGCCAGCAGCCGGGGGCGGAGGGTCTACAATGAGCAGTTCTTC. V is TRBV4-3 and J is TRBJ2-1; D is possibly TRBD1 or TRBD2 (6 bases each). Trimming stripped 4 bases from V and 3 bases from J, with 13 bases between. Per the germline V gene, CDR1 is LGHNA and CDR2 is YSLEER. This CDR3 is 15 amino acids long.

The chain couples TRBV2 to TRBJ1-2; D is perhaps TRBD1 (6 bases). Trimming removed 4 bases from V and 2 bases from J, with 17 bases in between. In germline, CDR1 is SNHLY, CDR2 FYNNEI. The CDR3 covers 16 residues. The DNA for the CDR3 is TGTGCCAGCAGTGTTAAGATCTCTGGGGGCAACTATGGCTACACCTTC. Protein sequence: CASSVKISGGNYGYTF.

This clonotype occurred many times. This sequence joins TRBV7-2 and TRBJ1-5; 9 bases line up with TRBD1. Unmatched junction bases numbered 7, after V lost 5 bases and J lost 5 bases. Germline-derived CDR1 and CDR2 are SGHTA and FQGNSA. The CDR3 runs to 15 residues. CDR3 sequence: CASSARTGVDQPQHF. The CDR3 DNA sequence: TGTGCCAGCAGCGCTAGGACAGGGGTTGATCAGCCCCAGCATTTT.

Details on this clonotype: Germline and junction disagree at one end, which may indicate a read error. The CDR3 coding sequence is TGTGCCAGTAGCCCTCCGACTTTCGGACAGGGAGGGAATGAGCAGTCCTTC. Protein: CASSPPTFGQGGNEQSF. The gene calls are TRBV19 and TRBJ2-1, with D perhaps TRBD1 (8 bases). Germline V gene data show CDR1 as LNHDA and CDR2 as SQIVND (reference sequence). The CDR3 is 17 residues long.

This clonotype was counted at least ten times. The V and J genes are TRBV9 and TRBJ2-5; D possibly uses TRBD1 or TRBD2 (5 bases each). V lost 0 bases to trimming and J lost 4 bases, with 13 bases between them. The CDR3 consists of 15 residues. Germline CDR1 SGDLS, CDR2 YYNGEE. The CDR3 is CASSVASRVGETQYF. For the CDR3, the DNA is TGTGCCAGCAGCGTAGCTAGCAGGGTAGGAGAGACCCAGTACTTC.

This clonotype has ten or more counts. The genes are TRBV5-6 and TRBJ1-2; perhaps TRBD1 as D (5 bases). The germline V and J ends were trimmed by 4 bases and 1 base, with 11 bases remaining between them. CDR1 SGHDT and CDR2 YYEEEE come from the germline V gene. This CDR3 is 14 amino acids long. The CDR3 region is CASSRQLLNYGYTF. The CDR3, as DNA: TGTGCCAGCAGCCGACAGCTACTTAACTATGGCTACACCTTC.

Comments on this clonotype: A much larger clone lies one base from this, so it may be a read error. This chain uses TRBV5-6 with TRBJ2-3; D gene unclear. The V and J ends lost 7 bases and 2 bases respectively, with 11 bases between them. The CDR3 has 13 amino acids. In germline, CDR1 is SGHDT, CDR2 YYEEEE. The CDR3 here is CASGKSDTDTQYF. In DNA form, the CDR3 reads TGTGCCAGCGGGAAGTCGGACACAGATACGCAGTATTTT. Full variable domain (outside the CDR3, taken from reference TRBV5-6 and TRBJ2-3): DAGVTQSPTHLIKTRGQQVTLRCSPKSGHDTVSWYQQALGQGPQFIFQYYEEEERQRGNFPDRFSGHQFPNYSSELNVNALLLGDSALYLCASGKSDTDTQYFGPGTRLTVL.

This clonotype was recorded many times. This CDR3 is CASTGQTPYVYGYTF. The CDR3 DNA sequence: TGTGCCAGTACCGGACAGACGCCCTATGTCTATGGCTACACCTTC. The chain is built from TRBV19 and TRBJ1-2; D is possibly TRBD1 (6 bases). Germline V gene lookup returns CDR1 LNHDA and CDR2 SQIVND (reference sequence). Deletions cut 7 bases from V and 4 bases from J, with 19 bases between. This CDR3 is built from 15 residues. The full variable domain, with the rest looked up from reference TRBV19 and TRBJ1-2, is DGGITQSPKYLFRKEGQNVTLSCEQNLNHDAMYWYRQDPGQGLRLIYYSQIVNDFQKGDIAEGYSVSREKKESFPLTVTSAQKNPTAFYLCASTGQTPYVYGYTFGSGTRLTVV.

Ten or more counts support this clonotype. The chain has TRBV4-1 and TRBJ1-4; the D is unclear. There are 14 residues in the CDR3. V was clipped by 1 base and J by 7 bases, with 10 bases between them. Looked up from germline, CDR1 is MGHRA and CDR2 is YSYEKL. The CDR3 sequence is CASSQGIGGEKLFF. As DNA, the CDR3 is TGCGCCAGCAGCCAAGGCATTGGTGGTGAAAAACTGTTTTTT.

This clonotype was counted many times. The chain uses TRBV6-6 and TRBJ2-1; a weak D match, TRBD2 (6 bases). V dropped 6 bases and J dropped 5 bases, with 20 bases sitting between them. The CDR3 length is 16 residues. CDR1 is MNHNY and CDR2 is SVGAGI in the germline V gene (reference sequence). CDR3 coding DNA: TGTGCCAGCAGGGACTTCGGACTACGCCCGGACAATGAGCAGTTCTTC. It yields the protein CASRDFGLRPDNEQFF.

This clonotype came up many times. The rearrangement uses TRBV12-3 or TRBV12-4 and TRBJ2-3, with TRBD1 as a possible D gene (6 bases). CDR3 length: 15 residues. Trimming pared 3 bases from V and 4 bases from J, leaving 14 bases between. The CDR3 bases are TGTGCCAGCAGTTTCGGGGCCAGGGGCCCAGATACGCAGTATTTT. It translates to CASSFGARGPDTQYF.

The rearrangement uses TRBV11-2 and TRBJ2-5; the D call may be TRBD1 or TRBD2 (6 bases each). The CDR3 covers 17 residues. Germline loops: CDR1 SGHAT, CDR2 FQNNGV. V dropped 6 bases and J dropped 5 bases, with 25 bases sitting between them. The CDR3 region is CASRREGNTGGRETQYF. The CDR3 nucleotides are TGTGCCAGCAGGCGAGAGGGGAACACCGGGGGCCGGGAGACCCAGTACTTC.

Ten or more counts support this clonotype. V gene TRBV7-6 combines with J gene TRBJ2-7; D is possibly TRBD1 (7 bases). The V end was cut by 1 base, the J end by 7 bases, with 14 bases between. Germline values: CDR1 SGHVS, CDR2 FNYEAQ. This CDR3 region has 14 residues. CDR3 coding DNA: TGTGCCAGCAGCTTAGAGGCCAGGGGGGTGGAGCAGTACTTC. Protein sequence: CASSLEARGVEQYF.

This clonotype was picked up many times. The chain links TRBV7-3 to TRBJ2-5; 9 bases align to TRBD2. With V trimmed by 5 bases and J by 0 bases, 7 bases remained unmatched. The CDR3 spans 16 residues. The germline gives CDR1 SGHTA, CDR2 FQGTGA. The CDR3 region has the DNA TGTGCCAGCAGCCCCGGGCTAGCGGGACACCAAGAGACCCAGTACTTC. The encoded protein is CASSPGLAGHQETQYF.